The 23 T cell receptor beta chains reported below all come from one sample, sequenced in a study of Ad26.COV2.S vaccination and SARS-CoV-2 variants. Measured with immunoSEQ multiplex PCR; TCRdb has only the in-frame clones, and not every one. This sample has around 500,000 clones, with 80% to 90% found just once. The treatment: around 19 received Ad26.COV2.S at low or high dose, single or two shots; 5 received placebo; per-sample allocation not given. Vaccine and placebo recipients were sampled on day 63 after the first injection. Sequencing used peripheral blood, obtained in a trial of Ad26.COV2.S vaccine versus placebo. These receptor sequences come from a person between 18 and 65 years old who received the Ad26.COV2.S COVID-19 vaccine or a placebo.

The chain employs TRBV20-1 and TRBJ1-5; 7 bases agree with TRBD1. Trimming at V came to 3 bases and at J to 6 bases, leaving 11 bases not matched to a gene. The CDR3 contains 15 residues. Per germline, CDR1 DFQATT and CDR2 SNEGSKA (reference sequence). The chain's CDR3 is CSASGDSRVGQPQHF. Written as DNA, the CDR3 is TGCAGTGCTAGTGGGGACAGCAGGGTCGGTCAGCCCCAGCATTTT.

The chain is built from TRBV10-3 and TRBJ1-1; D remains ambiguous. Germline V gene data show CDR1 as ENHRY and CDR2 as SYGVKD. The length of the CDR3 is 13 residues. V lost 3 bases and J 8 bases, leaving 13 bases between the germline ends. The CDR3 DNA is TGTGCCATCAGTGATATTTTTTTGGGGGAAGCTTTCTTT. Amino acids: CAISDIFLGEAFF.

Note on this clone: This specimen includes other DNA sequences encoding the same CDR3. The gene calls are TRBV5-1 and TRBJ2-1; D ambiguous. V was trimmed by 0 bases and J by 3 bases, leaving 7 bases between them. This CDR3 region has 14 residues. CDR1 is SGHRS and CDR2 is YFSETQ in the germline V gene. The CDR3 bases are TGCGCCAGCAGCTTGGGGTCCAGCTACAATGAGCAGTTCTTC. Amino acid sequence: CASSLGSSYNEQFF.

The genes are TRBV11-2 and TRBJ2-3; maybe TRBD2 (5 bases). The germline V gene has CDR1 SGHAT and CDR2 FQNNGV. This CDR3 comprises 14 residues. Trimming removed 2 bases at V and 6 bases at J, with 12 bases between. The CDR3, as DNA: TGTGCCAGCAGCTTAAGGGAGTGGGCCGATACGCAGTATTTT. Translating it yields CASSLREWADTQYF.

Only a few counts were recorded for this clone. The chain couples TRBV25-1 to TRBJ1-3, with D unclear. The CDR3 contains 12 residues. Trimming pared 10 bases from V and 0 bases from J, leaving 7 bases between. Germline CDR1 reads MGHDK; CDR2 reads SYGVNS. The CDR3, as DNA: TGTGCCACCGGAAGCTCTGGAAACACCATATATTTT. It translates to CATGSSGNTIYF.

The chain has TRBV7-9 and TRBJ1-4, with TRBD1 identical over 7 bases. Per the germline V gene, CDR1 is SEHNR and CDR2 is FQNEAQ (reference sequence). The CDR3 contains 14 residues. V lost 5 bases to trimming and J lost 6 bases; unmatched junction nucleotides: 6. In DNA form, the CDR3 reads TGTGCCAGCAGCCAGGGACAGAATCATGAAAAACTGTTTTTT. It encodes CASSQGQNHEKLFF.

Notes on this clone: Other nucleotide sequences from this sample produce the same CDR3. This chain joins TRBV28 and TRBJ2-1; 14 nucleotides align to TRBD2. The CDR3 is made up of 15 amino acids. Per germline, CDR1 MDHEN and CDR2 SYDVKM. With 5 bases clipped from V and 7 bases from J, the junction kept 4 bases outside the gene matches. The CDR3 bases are TGTGCCAGCAGTCCCGGGACTAGCGGGAGAAATGAGCAGTTCTTC. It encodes CASSPGTSGRNEQFF.

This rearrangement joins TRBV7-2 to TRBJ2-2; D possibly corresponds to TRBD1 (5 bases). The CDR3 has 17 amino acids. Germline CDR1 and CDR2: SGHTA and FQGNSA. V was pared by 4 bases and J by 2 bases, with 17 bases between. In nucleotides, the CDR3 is TGTGCCAGCAGCTACCGTACAACCAGGGAAAACACCGGGGAGCTGTTTTTT. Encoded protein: CASSYRTTRENTGELFF.

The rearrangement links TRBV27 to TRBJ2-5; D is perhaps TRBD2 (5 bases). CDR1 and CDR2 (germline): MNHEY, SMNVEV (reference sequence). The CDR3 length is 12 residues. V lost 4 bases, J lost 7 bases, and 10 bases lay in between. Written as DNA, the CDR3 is TGTGCCAGCAGTTCCCAAGGGAGGACCCAGTACTTC. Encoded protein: CASSSQGRTQYF.

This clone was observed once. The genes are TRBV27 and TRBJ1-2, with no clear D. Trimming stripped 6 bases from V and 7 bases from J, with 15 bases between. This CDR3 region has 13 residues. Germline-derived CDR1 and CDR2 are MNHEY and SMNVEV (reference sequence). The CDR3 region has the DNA TGTGCCAGCAGCAAAGGAGGCTCGGTTGGCTACACCTTC. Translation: CASSKGGSVGYTF.

The DNA for the CDR3 is TGTGCCAGCAGCTCTGTCGGACAGGCCGGGGAGCTGTTTTTT. Its translation: CASSSVGQAGELFF. This chain connects TRBV7-3 to TRBJ2-2; 7 bases are shared with TRBD1. Per the germline V gene, CDR1 is SGHTA and CDR2 is FQGTGA. J lost 6 bases, V lost 4 bases, and 5 bases had no gene match. There are 14 residues in the CDR3.

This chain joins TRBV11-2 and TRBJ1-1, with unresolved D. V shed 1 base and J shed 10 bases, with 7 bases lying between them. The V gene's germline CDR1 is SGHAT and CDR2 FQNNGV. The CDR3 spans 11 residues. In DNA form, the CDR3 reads TGTGCCAGCAGCTTAGCCCTAACAGCTTTCTTT. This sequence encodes CASSLALTAFF. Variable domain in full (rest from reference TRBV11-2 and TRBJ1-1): EAGVAQSPRYKIIEKRQSVAFWCNPISGHATLYWYQQILGQGPKLLIQFQNNGVVDDSQLPKDRFSAERLKGVDSTLKIQPAKLEDSAVYLCASSLALTAFFGQGTRLTVV.

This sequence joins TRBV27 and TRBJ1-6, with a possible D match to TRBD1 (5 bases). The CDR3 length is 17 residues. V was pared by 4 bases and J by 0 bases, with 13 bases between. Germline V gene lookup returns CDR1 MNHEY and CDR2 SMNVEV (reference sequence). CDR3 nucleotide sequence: TGTGCCAGCAGTTCCCGGGACTTAGGCTCCTATAATTCACCCCTCCACTTT. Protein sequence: CASSSRDLGSYNSPLHF.

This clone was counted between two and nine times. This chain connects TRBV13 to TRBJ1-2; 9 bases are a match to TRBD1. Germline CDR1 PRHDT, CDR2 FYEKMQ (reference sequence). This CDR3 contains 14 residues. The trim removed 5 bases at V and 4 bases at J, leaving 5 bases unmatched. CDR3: CASSPGQGIYGYTF. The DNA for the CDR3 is TGTGCCAGCAGCCCCGGACAGGGGATCTATGGCTACACCTTC.

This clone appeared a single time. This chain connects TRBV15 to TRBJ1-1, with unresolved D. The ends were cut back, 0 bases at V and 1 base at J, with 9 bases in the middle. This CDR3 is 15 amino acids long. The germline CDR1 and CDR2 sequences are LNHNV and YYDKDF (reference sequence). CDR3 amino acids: CATSRDVGANTEAFF. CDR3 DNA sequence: TGTGCCACCAGCAGAGATGTGGGTGCGAACACTGAAGCTTTCTTT.

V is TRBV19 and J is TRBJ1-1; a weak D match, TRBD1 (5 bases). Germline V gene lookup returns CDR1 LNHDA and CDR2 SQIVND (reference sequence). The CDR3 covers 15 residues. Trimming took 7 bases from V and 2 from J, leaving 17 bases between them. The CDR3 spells CASKTSGTVNTEAFF. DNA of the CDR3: TGTGCCAGTAAAACTTCGGGGACGGTCAACACTGAAGCTTTCTTT. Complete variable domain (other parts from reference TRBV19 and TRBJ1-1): DGGITQSPKYLFRKEGQNVTLSCEQNLNHDAMYWYRQDPGQGLRLIYYSQIVNDFQKGDIAEGYSVSREKKESFPLTVTSAQKNPTAFYLCASKTSGTVNTEAFFGQGTRLTVV.

The CDR3 DNA sequence: TGTGCCAGCAGCTTGGATGCTAGCGGGAGAAGCACAGATACGCAGTATTTT. It is translated as CASSLDASGRSTDTQYF. This rearrangement joins TRBV5-5 to TRBJ2-3, with 10 bases identical to TRBD2. With V trimmed by 0 bases and J by 0 bases, 4 bases remained unmatched. The V gene's germline CDR1 is SGHKS and CDR2 YYEKEE (reference sequence). This CDR3 is 17 amino acids long.

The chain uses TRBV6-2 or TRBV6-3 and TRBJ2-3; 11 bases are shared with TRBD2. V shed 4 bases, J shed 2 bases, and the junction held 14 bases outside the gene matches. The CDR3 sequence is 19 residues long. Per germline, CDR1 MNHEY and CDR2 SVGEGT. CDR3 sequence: CASSFGLAGGRTPTDTQYF. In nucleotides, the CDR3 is TGTGCCAGCAGTTTCGGCCTAGCGGGGGGCCGTACTCCCACAGATACGCAGTATTTT.

CDR3 loop: CASSPGTAGELFF. CDR3 sequence (DNA): TGTGCCAGCAGTCCCGGGACCGCCGGGGAGCTGTTTTTT. The V and J genes are TRBV12-3 or TRBV12-4 and TRBJ2-2; D may be TRBD1 or TRBD2 (5 bases each). The CDR3 loop spans 13 amino acids. Trimming shortened V by 5 bases and J by 6 bases, and 10 bases separated the two germline ends.

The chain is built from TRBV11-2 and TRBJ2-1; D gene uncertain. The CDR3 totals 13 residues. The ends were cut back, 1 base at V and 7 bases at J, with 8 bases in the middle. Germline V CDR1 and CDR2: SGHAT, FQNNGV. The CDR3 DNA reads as TGTGCCAGCAGCTTAGCAGGTTGGAATGAGCAGTTCTTC. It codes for CASSLAGWNEQFF.

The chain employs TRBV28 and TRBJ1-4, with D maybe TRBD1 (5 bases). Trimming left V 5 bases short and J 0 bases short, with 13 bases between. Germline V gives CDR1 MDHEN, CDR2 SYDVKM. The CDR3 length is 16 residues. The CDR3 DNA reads TGTGCCAGCAGTCCAGACAGTTATGCAACTAATGAAAAACTGTTTTTT. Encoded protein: CASSPDSYATNEKLFF.

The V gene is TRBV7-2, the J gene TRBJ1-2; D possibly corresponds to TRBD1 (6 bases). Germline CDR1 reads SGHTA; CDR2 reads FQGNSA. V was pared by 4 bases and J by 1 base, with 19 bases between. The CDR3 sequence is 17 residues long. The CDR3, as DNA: TGTGCCAGCAGCTCCATAACGGACAGCTTCTATAACTATGGCTACACCTTC. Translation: CASSSITDSFYNYGYTF.

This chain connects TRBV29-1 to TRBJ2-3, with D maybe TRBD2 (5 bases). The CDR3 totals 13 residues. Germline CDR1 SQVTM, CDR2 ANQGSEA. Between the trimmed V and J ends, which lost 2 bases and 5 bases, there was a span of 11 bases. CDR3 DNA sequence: TGCAGCGTTGAAAGAGGGATGGTAGATACGCAGTATTTT. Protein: CSVERGMVDTQYF.